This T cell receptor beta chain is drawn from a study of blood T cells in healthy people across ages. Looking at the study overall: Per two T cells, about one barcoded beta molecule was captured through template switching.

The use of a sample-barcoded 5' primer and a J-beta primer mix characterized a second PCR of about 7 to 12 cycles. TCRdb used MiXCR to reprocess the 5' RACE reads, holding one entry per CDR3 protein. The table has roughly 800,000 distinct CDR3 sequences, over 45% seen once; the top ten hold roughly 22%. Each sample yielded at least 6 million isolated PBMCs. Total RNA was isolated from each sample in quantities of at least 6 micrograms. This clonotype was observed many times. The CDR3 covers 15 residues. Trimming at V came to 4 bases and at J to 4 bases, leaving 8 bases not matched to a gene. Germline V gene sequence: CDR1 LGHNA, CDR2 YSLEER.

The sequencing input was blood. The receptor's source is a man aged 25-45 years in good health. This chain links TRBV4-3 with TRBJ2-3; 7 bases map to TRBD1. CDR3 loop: CASSLKFGQADTQYF. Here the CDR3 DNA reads TGCGCCAGCAGCCTCAAATTTGGACAGGCAGATACGCAGTATTTT.